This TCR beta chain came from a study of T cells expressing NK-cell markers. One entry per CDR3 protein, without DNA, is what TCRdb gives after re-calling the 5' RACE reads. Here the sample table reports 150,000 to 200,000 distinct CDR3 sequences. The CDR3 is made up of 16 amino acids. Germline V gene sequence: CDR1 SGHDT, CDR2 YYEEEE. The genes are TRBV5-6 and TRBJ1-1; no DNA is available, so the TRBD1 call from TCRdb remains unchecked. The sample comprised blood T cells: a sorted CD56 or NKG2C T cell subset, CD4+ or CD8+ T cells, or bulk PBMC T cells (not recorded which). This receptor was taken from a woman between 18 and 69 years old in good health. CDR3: CASSLVRRAGYTEAFF.